These 32 T cell receptor beta chains share one sample of origin, sequenced in a study of T cell changes during pregnancy in multiple sclerosis. Sequencing was performed with immunoSEQ multiplex PCR; in TCRdb, only in-frame clones are kept and a portion is missing. The sample includes more than 70,000 clones, roughly nine tenths seen only once; the top ten take under 2%. Source: peripheral blood, taken after pregnancy. All receptors come from a female donor in good health, enrolled as a control in a pregnancy study.

This clone was seen once. The chain couples TRBV10-3 to TRBJ1-2, with D possibly being TRBD1 (6 bases). In germline, CDR1 is ENHRY, CDR2 SYGVKD. The CDR3 loop spans 11 amino acids. Trimming left V 6 bases short and J 4 bases short, with 6 bases between. CDR3 residues: CAIRGAYGYTF. In DNA, the CDR3 is TGTGCCATCAGGGGGGCCTATGGCTACACCTTC.

V is TRBV20-1 and J is TRBJ1-2, with D uncertain. Germline assignment: CDR1 DFQATT and CDR2 SNEGSKA (reference sequence). V was trimmed by 6 bases and J by 10 bases, leaving 12 bases between them. This CDR3 has 10 amino acids. CDR3 sequence reads: CSAIPVDYTF. CDR3 sequence (DNA): TGCAGTGCCATTCCGGTAGACTACACCTTC.

The genes are TRBV7-9 and TRBJ1-1; D call uncertain. The CDR3 totals 14 residues. V was pared by 2 bases and J by 1 base, with 8 bases between. Germline V CDR1 and CDR2: SEHNR, FQNEAQ (reference sequence). As DNA, the CDR3 is TGTGCCAGCAGCTTACCGGGAGGGAACACTGAAGCTTTCTTT. Its protein product is CASSLPGGNTEAFF.

The rearrangement links TRBV29-1 to TRBJ2-6, with 7 nucleotides matching TRBD1. This CDR3 region has 14 residues. V dropped 7 bases and J dropped 6; count of bases not matched to a gene: 9. Germline V lookup: CDR1 SQVTM, CDR2 ANQGSEA. The CDR3: CSAETGPAANVLTF. CDR3 DNA sequence: TGCAGCGCCGAGACAGGGCCCGCGGCCAACGTCCTGACTTTC.

CDR3 in amino acids: CASSQVGLDGYTF. In DNA form, the CDR3 reads TGCGCCAGCAGCCAGGTCGGACTGGATGGCTACACCTTC. V gene TRBV4-1 combines with J gene TRBJ1-2; D remains ambiguous. Germline V gene data show CDR1 as MGHRA and CDR2 as YSYEKL. The length of the CDR3 is 13 residues. Trimming took 3 bases from V and 6 from J, leaving 11 bases between them.

The chain carries TRBV4-1 and TRBJ1-1; tentative D call: TRBD1 (5 bases). The V end lost 2 bases, the J end lost 4 bases, and 20 bases lay between the germline ends. Germline CDR1 reads MGHRA; CDR2 reads YSYEKL. The CDR3 length is 17 residues. CDR3 amino acids: CASSQKPLGREGTEAFF. Here the CDR3 DNA reads TGCGCCAGCAGCCAAAAACCCCTCGGCAGGGAGGGCACTGAAGCTTTCTTT.

The rearrangement uses TRBV4-3 and TRBJ2-7; D perhaps matches TRBD1 (5 bases). The CDR3 spans 14 residues. V was trimmed by 0 bases and J by 3 bases, leaving 9 bases between them. Germline loops: CDR1 LGHNA, CDR2 YSLEER. The CDR3 loop reads CASSQDLDSYEQYF. For the CDR3, the DNA is TGCGCCAGCAGCCAAGATCTAGACAGCTACGAGCAGTACTTC.

This rearrangement joins TRBV19 to TRBJ2-3; the D gene is possibly TRBD2 (7 bases). The CDR3 sequence is 17 residues long. Trimming left V 0 bases short and J 5 bases short, with 18 bases between. In germline, CDR1 is LNHDA, CDR2 SQIVND (reference sequence). CDR3 coding DNA: TGTGCCAGTAGTATAGATCTCGAGGGGGGGTTGGGAGATACGCAGTATTTT. Its translation: CASSIDLEGGLGDTQYF. The complete variable domain, with remaining parts taken from reference TRBV19 and TRBJ2-3, reads DGGITQSPKYLFRKEGQNVTLSCEQNLNHDAMYWYRQDPGQGLRLIYYSQIVNDFQKGDIAEGYSVSREKKESFPLTVTSAQKNPTAFYLCASSIDLEGGLGDTQYFGPGTRLTVL.

CDR3 in amino acids: CASSPDSMNTEAFF. DNA of the CDR3: TGTGCCAGCTCACCGGACAGCATGAACACTGAAGCTTTCTTT. This rearrangement joins TRBV18 to TRBJ1-1, with D possibly being TRBD1 (6 bases). CDR3 length: 14 residues. Germline-derived CDR1 and CDR2 are KGHSH and LQKENI. V was pared by 3 bases and J by 0 bases, with 8 bases between.

This clone was seen only once. The chain couples TRBV4-3 to TRBJ1-2; 7 bases are shared with TRBD1. The CDR3 length is 17 residues. V was clipped by 4 bases and J by 5 bases; unmatched bases: 16. CDR1 and CDR2 from the germline V gene are LGHNA and YSLEER. The CDR3 region is CASSRSSLQGSLYGYTF. CDR3 sequence (DNA): TGCGCCAGCAGCCGTTCGTCCCTACAGGGGTCCCTATATGGCTACACCTTC.

The gene calls are TRBV5-4 and TRBJ2-7; D possibly corresponds to TRBD1 (7 bases). This CDR3 has 15 amino acids. Germline CDR1 SGHNT, CDR2 YYREEE (reference sequence). V lost 5 bases and J lost 1, with 16 bases in between. The CDR3 region is CASSFGGGASYEQYF. The DNA for the CDR3 is TGTGCCAGCAGTTTTGGAGGGGGCGCATCCTACGAGCAGTACTTC.

A remark on this clone: An end of the junction differs from the germline gene, which may be a read error. CDR3 bases: TGTGCCAGCAGCTCAGGACTAGCGGGGAGGACTGACTTC. It specifies CASSSGLAGRTDF. The chain combines TRBV7-2 with TRBJ2-5, with 12 bases fitting TRBD2. CDR3 length equals 13 residues. In germline, CDR1 is SGHTA, CDR2 FQGNSA.

This sequence joins TRBV9 and TRBJ1-2; 9 bases map to TRBD1. The CDR3 length is 15 residues. Germline V gene lookup returns CDR1 SGDLS and CDR2 YYNGEE. J gave up 4 bases and V 7 bases, and 11 bases lay outside the gene matches. CDR3 nucleotide sequence: TGTGCCAGCGGACCGGGGACAGGGTCGACCTATGGCTACACCTTC. It yields the protein CASGPGTGSTYGYTF.

The chain recombines TRBV28 with TRBJ2-2; D gene uncertain. Germline lookup yields CDR1 MDHEN and CDR2 SYDVKM. The CDR3 has 15 amino acids. Between the trimmed V and J ends, which lost 6 bases and 5 bases, there was a span of 16 bases. CDR3 protein: CASSLAGGKTGELFF. CDR3 nucleotides: TGTGCCAGCAGCCTTGCCGGCGGAAAGACCGGGGAGCTGTTTTTT.

The V call is TRBV29-1, the J call TRBJ1-2; unclear D gene. The CDR3 runs 12 residues. V was shortened by 4 bases and J by 8 bases, with 14 bases between the two germline ends. Germline CDR1 is SQVTM and CDR2 is ANQGSEA. The CDR3 coding sequence is TGCAGCGTTGTTGTATCAGGCCGCGGCTACACCTTC. Residues: CSVVVSGRGYTF.

The chain uses TRBV5-4 and TRBJ1-2, with D unclear. The germline V gene has CDR1 SGHNT and CDR2 YYREEE (reference sequence). The CDR3 is 13 residues long. Trimming removed 9 bases at V and 4 bases at J, with 16 bases between. The CDR3 coding sequence is TGTGCCACTAACGCGGAGGGCGGCTATGGCTACACCTTC. Translation gives CATNAEGGYGYTF.

The CDR3 region has the DNA TGTGCCACCAGCAGGGCAACTTGGGACTTCTATAATTCACCCCTCCACTTT. It is translated as CATSRATWDFYNSPLHF. This sequence joins TRBV15 and TRBJ1-6; possible D gene TRBD1, 5 bases. Germline-derived CDR1 and CDR2 are LNHNV and YYDKDF (reference sequence). Between the trimmed V and J ends, which lost 3 bases and 3 bases, there was a span of 15 bases. The CDR3 covers 17 residues.

The chain combines TRBV27 with TRBJ1-1; 7 positions agree with TRBD1. The germline V gene has CDR1 MNHEY and CDR2 SMNVEV (reference sequence). The CDR3 consists of 18 residues. V lost 2 bases and J lost 1; bases outside the gene matches: 13. The CDR3 sequence is CASSLGYRGGGRNTEAFF. DNA of the CDR3: TGTGCCAGCAGTTTAGGGTATAGAGGGGGCGGGCGGAACACTGAAGCTTTCTTT.

This rearrangement joins TRBV11-2 to TRBJ1-2; D not resolved. The germline V and J ends were trimmed by 1 base and 4 bases, with 10 bases remaining between them. The CDR3 runs to 14 residues. Germline-derived CDR1 and CDR2 are SGHAT and FQNNGV. The CDR3 DNA reads TGTGCCAGCAGCTTAGTGAAAAGCTTCTATGGCTACACCTTC. Amino acids: CASSLVKSFYGYTF.

The chain couples TRBV7-2 to TRBJ2-7; TRBD2 agrees at 7 bases. Trimming removed 0 bases from V and 2 bases from J; junction bases left unmatched: 1. The CDR3 sequence is 14 residues long. Germline-derived CDR1 and CDR2 are SGHTA and FQGNSA. The CDR3 nucleotides read TGTGCCAGCAGCTTAGCGGGAGGGGCCTACGAGCAGTACTTC. Its protein is CASSLAGGAYEQYF.

The chain links TRBV29-1 to TRBJ2-1, with 9 bases that match TRBD2. The J segment lost 3 bases and the V segment lost 1 base, leaving 7 bases of the junction unmatched. There are 16 residues in the CDR3. Germline values: CDR1 SQVTM, CDR2 ANQGSEA. In nucleotides, the CDR3 is TGCAGCGTTGAAGGAGGGGCGGGGGGGTTCTACAATGAGCAGTTCTTC. This translates into CSVEGGAGGFYNEQFF.

The CDR3 coding sequence is TGTGCCAGCAGCAAAGAGTGCGGAGGCTGCCTCTATAATTCACCCCTCCACTTT. It yields the protein CASSKECGGCLYNSPLHF. This chain connects TRBV21-1 to TRBJ1-6. TRBV21-1 is annotated as a pseudogene. CDR3 length: 18 amino acids.

The chain links TRBV28 to TRBJ2-5; TRBD2 aligns across 10 bases. Trimming at V came to 2 bases and at J to 4 bases, leaving 10 bases not matched to a gene. The CDR3 sequence is 17 residues long. The germline gives CDR1 MDHEN, CDR2 SYDVKM. This CDR3 reads CASSLGLASGGGETQYF. The CDR3 DNA reads as TGTGCCAGCAGTTTAGGTCTTGCTAGCGGGGGCGGAGAGACCCAGTACTTC.

The chain joins TRBV10-2 to TRBJ1-2, with 7 bases aligning to TRBD1. This CDR3 has 15 residues. With V trimmed by 6 bases and J by 6 bases, 13 bases remained unmatched. Germline loops: CDR1 WSHSY, CDR2 SAAADI. The CDR3 loop is CASRDSSRGYDGYTF. The CDR3 bases are TGCGCCAGCAGGGACTCTTCCAGGGGGTACGATGGCTACACCTTC.

This CDR3 is CAWSMGHLSGGAYNEQFF. In DNA form, the CDR3 reads TGTGCCTGGAGTATGGGACACCTCAGCGGGGGGGCTTACAATGAGCAGTTCTTC. The V gene is TRBV30, the J gene TRBJ2-1; 10 nucleotides match TRBD2. This CDR3 has 18 amino acids. Germline CDR1 is GTSNPN and CDR2 is SVGIG (reference sequence). J lost 4 bases, V lost 2 bases, and 14 bases had no gene match.

This chain uses TRBV28 with TRBJ2-1; 7 nucleotides match TRBD2. This CDR3 is built from 14 residues. Trimming at V came to 7 bases and at J to 6 bases, leaving 9 bases not matched to a gene. The germline gives CDR1 MDHEN, CDR2 SYDVKM. The CDR3 DNA sequence: TGTGCCAGCACCATCACGGGGGGACGCAATGAGCAGTTCTTC. As protein: CASTITGGRNEQFF.

CDR3 bases: TGCGCCAGCAGCCAAGATATGGCAGTATCCGATGGCTACACCTTC. This gives the protein CASSQDMAVSDGYTF. The genes are TRBV4-3 and TRBJ1-2; D is ambiguous. This CDR3 spans 15 amino acids. Germline assignment: CDR1 LGHNA and CDR2 YSLEER. Trimming pared 0 bases from V and 6 bases from J, leaving 14 bases between.

The chain has TRBV5-1 and TRBJ2-7, with D perhaps matching TRBD2 (7 bases). With 4 bases removed from V and 1 base from J, the gap between germline ends came to 21 bases. The CDR3 totals 17 residues. CDR1 is SGHRS, CDR2 YFSETQ, per germline. DNA for the CDR3: TGCGCCAGCAGCCCTGGGATGGTCGGGGGGCTATCCTACGAGCAGTACTTC. The encoded protein is CASSPGMVGGLSYEQYF. The full variable domain, with the rest looked up from reference TRBV5-1 and TRBJ2-7, is KAGVTQTPRYLIKTRGQQVTLSCSPISGHRSVSWYQQTPGQGLQFLFEYFSETQRNKGNFPGRFSGRQFSNSRSEMNVSTLELGDSALYLCASSPGMVGGLSYEQYFGPGTRLTVT.

The chain has TRBV7-2 and TRBJ2-1, with 7 bases fitting TRBD2. The CDR3 extends over 15 amino acids. The germline CDR1 and CDR2 sequences are SGHTA and FQGNSA. V shed 2 bases, J shed 9 bases, and the junction held 10 bases outside the gene matches. The chain's CDR3 is CASSLMSGANGEQFF. The CDR3 DNA follows: TGTGCCAGCAGCTTAATGAGCGGGGCCAATGGTGAGCAGTTCTTC. Complete variable domain (other parts from reference TRBV7-2 and TRBJ2-1): GAGVSQSPSNKVTEKGKDVELRCDPISGHTALYWYRQSLGQGLEFLIYFQGNSAPDKSGLPSDRFSAERTGGSVSTLTIQRTQQEDSAVYLCASSLMSGANGEQFFGPGTRLTVL.

This clone was detected once. V usage is TRBV6-1 and J usage is TRBJ2-3, with 8 bases fitting TRBD1. V was pared by 4 bases and J by 5 bases, with 5 bases of the junction left unmatched. CDR1 is MNHNS, CDR2 SASEGT, per germline. The CDR3 is made up of 14 amino acids. The CDR3 DNA reads TGTGCCAGCAGTGGGGACAGGACGAGAGATACGCAGTATTTT. It translates to CASSGDRTRDTQYF.

The V and J genes are TRBV4-2 and TRBJ2-3; D is perhaps TRBD2 (5 bases). The length of the CDR3 is 15 residues. Germline-derived CDR1 and CDR2 are LGHNA and YNFKEQ. Trimming took off 2 bases at V and 3 bases at J, with 12 bases between the two ends. The CDR3, as DNA: TGTGCCAGCAGCCAAATACTAGACCCAACAGATACGCAGTATTTT. This translates into CASSQILDPTDTQYF.

The chain is built from TRBV19 and TRBJ2-1; D is ambiguous. Germline CDR1 LNHDA, CDR2 SQIVND (reference sequence). The V gene lost 5 bases and the J gene lost 8 bases, with 10 bases spanning the gap. The CDR3 totals 12 residues. The CDR3 sequence: CASSVPLDEQFF. As DNA, the CDR3 is TGTGCCAGTAGTGTCCCTCTAGATGAGCAGTTCTTC.